A single T cell receptor (beta chain) is shown here with its context. As processed by the authors: Scientists estimated how many nucleated cells there were by amplifying reference gene primers. Some clones are missing from TCRdb's copy, which holds only in-frame ones; the method was immunoSEQ multiplex PCR. That table furnishes V, J and clone size, whereas the DNA furnished D and trimming. This sample has 95,000 to 150,000 clones, with around 77% found just once. Looked up from germline, CDR1 is MNHEY and CDR2 is SMNVEV (reference sequence). The CDR3 sequence is 13 residues long. V was shortened by 6 bases and J by 4 bases, with 9 bases between the two germline ends. The data belong to a study of blood T cell repertoires in COVID-19. About the study: From the United States, Italy and Spain came samples of acute and convalescent COVID-19. From T cells, B-cell-depleted T cells, or PBMCs came the material, which was cDNA or gDNA.

The TCR comes from a human donor in a cohort sampled during active COVID-19. The genes are TRBV27 and TRBJ1-4; D gene uncertain. Sample: peripheral blood. CDR3 DNA: TGTGCCAGCAGCCCACGGGGTAATGAAAAACTGTTTTTT. This gives the protein CASSPRGNEKLFF.